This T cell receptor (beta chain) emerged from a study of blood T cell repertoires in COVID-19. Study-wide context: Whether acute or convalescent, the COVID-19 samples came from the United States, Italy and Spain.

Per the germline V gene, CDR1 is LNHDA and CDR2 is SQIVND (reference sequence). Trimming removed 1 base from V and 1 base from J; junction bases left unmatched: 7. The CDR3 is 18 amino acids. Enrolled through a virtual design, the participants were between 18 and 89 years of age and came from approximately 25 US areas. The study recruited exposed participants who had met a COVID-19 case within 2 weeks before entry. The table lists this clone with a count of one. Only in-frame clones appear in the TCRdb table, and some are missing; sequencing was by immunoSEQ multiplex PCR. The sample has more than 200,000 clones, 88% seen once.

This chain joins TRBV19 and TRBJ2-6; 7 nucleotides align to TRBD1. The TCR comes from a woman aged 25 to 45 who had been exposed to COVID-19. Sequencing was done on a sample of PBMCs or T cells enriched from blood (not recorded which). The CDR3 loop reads CASSIVRGSGSGANVLTF. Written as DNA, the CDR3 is TGTGCCAGTAGTATAGTCAGGGGGTCCGGTTCTGGGGCCAACGTCCTGACTTTC.